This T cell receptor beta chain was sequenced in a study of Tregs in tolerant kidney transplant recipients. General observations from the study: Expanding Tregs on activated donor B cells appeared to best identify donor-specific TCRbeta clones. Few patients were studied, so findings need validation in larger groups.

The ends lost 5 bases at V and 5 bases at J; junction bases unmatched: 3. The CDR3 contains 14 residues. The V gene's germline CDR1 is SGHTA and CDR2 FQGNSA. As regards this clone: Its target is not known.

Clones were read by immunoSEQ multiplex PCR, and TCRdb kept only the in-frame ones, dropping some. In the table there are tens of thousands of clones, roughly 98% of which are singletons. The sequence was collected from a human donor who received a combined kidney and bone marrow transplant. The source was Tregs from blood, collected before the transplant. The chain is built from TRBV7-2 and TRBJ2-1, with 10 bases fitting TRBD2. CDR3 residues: CASSRGLADNEQFF. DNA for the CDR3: TGTGCCAGCAGCCGTGGACTAGCGGACAATGAGCAGTTCTTC.